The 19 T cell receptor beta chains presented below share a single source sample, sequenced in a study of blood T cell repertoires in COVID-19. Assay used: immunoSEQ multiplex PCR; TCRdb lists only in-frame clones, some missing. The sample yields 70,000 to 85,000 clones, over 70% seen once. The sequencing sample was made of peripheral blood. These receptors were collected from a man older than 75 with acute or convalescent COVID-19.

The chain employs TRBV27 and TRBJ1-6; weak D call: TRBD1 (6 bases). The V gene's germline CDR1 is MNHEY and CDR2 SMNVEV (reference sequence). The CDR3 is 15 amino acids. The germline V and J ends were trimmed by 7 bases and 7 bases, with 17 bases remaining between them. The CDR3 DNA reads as TGTGCCAGCAACACATCCTGGGGGCGGAATTCACCCCTCCACTTT. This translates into CASNTSWGRNSPLHF.

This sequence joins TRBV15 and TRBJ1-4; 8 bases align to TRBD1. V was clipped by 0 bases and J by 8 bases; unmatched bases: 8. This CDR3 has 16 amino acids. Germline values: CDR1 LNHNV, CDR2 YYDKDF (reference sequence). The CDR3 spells CATSREYGQGQEKLFF. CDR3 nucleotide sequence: TGTGCCACCAGCAGAGAATACGGACAGGGCCAAGAAAAACTGTTTTTT. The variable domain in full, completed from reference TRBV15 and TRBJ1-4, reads DAMVIQNPRYQVTQFGKPVTLSCSQTLNHNVMYWYQQKSSQAPKLLFHYYDKDFNNEADTPDNFQSRRPNTSFCFLDIRSPGLGDTAMYLCATSREYGQGQEKLFFGSGTQLSVL.

DNA of the CDR3: TGCAGTGTCTCTTACCCGGGAGCTTTCTTT. It encodes CSVSYPGAFF. This chain uses TRBV20-1 with TRBJ1-1; D uncertain. CDR1 is DFQATT, CDR2 SNEGSKA, per germline (reference sequence). V lost 7 bases and J 10 bases, leaving 13 bases between the germline ends. The CDR3 extends over 10 amino acids.

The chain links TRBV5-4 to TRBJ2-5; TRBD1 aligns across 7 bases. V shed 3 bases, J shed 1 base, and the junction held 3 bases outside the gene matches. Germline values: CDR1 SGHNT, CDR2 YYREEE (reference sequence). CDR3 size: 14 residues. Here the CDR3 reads CASSSGQPQETQYF. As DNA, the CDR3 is TGTGCCAGCAGCTCGGGACAGCCCCAAGAGACCCAGTACTTC.

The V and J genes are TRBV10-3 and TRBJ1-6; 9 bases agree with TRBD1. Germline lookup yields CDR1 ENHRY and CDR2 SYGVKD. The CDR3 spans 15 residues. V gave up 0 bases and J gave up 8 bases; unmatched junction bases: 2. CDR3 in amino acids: CAISESGTGYSPLHF. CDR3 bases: TGTGCCATCAGTGAGTCGGGGACAGGGTATTCACCCCTCCACTTT.

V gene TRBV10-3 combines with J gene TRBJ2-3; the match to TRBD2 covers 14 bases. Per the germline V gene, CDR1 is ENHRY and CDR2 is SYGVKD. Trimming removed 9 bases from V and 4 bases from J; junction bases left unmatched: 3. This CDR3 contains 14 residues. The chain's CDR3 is CAMGTSGGADTQYF. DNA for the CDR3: TGTGCCATGGGGACTAGCGGGGGAGCAGATACGCAGTATTTT.

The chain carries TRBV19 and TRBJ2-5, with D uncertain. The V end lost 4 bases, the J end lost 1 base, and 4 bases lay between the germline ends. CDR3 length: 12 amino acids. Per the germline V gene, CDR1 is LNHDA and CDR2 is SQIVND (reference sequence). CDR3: CASSTLQETQYF. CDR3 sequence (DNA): TGTGCCAGTAGTACCCTCCAAGAGACCCAGTACTTC.

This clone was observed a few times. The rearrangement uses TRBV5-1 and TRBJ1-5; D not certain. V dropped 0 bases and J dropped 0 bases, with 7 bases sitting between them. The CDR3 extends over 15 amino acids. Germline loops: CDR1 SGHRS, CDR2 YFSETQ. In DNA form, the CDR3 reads TGCGCCAGCAGCTTGGGGGAGATTAGCAATCAGCCCCAGCATTTT. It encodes CASSLGEISNQPQHF.

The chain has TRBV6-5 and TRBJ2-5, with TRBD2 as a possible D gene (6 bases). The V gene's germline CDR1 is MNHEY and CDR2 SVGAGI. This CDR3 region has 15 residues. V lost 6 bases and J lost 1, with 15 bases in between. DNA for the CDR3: TGTGCCAGCAGCCAAACCCGGGAGCCCCAAGAGACCCAGTACTTC. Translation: CASSQTREPQETQYF.

CDR3 loop: CASSLAPGQQETQYF. CDR3 nucleotide sequence: TGCGCCAGCAGCTTGGCCCCGGGACAGCAAGAGACCCAGTACTTC. The genes are TRBV5-1 and TRBJ2-5, with TRBD1 matching 7 bases. The CDR3 covers 15 residues. V shed 0 bases, J shed 2 bases, and the junction held 4 bases outside the gene matches. The germline V gene encodes CDR1 SGHRS and CDR2 YFSETQ. Based on the CDR3 plus reference TRBV5-1 and TRBJ2-5, the full variable domain is KAGVTQTPRYLIKTRGQQVTLSCSPISGHRSVSWYQQTPGQGLQFLFEYFSETQRNKGNFPGRFSGRQFSNSRSEMNVSTLELGDSALYLCASSLAPGQQETQYFGPGTRLLVL.

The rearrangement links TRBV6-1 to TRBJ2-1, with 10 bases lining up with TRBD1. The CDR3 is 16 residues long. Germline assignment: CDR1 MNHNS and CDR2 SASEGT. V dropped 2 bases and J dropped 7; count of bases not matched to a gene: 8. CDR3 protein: CASSEQPGQGKNEQFF. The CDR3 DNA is TGTGCCAGCAGTGAACAGCCGGGACAGGGGAAAAATGAGCAGTTCTTC.

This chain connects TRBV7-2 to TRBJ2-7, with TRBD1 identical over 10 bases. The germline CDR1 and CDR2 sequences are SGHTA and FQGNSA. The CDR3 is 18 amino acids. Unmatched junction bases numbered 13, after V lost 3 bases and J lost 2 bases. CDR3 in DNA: TGTGCCAGCAGCTTTGACAGGGGGCCGACCCGGTCTCCCTACGAGCAGTACTTC. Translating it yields CASSFDRGPTRSPYEQYF.

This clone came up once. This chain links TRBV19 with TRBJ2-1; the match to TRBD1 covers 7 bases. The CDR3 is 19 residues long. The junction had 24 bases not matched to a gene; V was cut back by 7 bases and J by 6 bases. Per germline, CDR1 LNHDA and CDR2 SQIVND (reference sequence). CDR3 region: CASTSVSGTVGVRPNEQFF. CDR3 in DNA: TGTGCCAGTACCTCCGTTTCCGGGACAGTTGGGGTAAGACCCAATGAGCAGTTCTTC.

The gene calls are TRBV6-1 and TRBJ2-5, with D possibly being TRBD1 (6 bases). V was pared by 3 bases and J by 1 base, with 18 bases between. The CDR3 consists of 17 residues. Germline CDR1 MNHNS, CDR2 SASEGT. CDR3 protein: CASSDEGRGSPQETQYF. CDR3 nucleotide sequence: TGTGCCAGCAGTGATGAGGGCAGGGGATCCCCCCAAGAGACCCAGTACTTC.

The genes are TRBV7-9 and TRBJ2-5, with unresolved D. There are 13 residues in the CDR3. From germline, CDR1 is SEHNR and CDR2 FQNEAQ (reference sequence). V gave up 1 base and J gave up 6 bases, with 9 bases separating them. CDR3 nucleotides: TGTGCCAGCAGCTTAGGAGGTGTCAAGACCCAGTACTTC. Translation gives CASSLGGVKTQYF.

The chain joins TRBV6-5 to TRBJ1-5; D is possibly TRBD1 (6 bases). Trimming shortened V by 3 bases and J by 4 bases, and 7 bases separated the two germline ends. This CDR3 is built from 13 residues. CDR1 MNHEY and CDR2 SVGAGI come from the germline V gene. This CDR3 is CASSYTGNQPQHF. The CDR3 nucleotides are TGTGCCAGCAGTTATACAGGGAATCAGCCCCAGCATTTT.

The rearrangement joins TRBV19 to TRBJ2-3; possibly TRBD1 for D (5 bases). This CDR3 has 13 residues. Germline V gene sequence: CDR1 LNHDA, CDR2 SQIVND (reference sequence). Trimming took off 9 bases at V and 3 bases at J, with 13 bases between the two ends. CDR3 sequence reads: CASRESGTDTQYF. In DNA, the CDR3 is TGTGCCAGCAGGGAAAGTGGAACAGATACGCAGTATTTT.

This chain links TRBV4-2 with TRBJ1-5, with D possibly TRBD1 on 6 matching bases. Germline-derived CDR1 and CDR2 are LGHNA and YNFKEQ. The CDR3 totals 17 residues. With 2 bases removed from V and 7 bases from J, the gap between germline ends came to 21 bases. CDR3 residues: CASSQRGGQGSGQPQHF. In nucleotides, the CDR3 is TGTGCCAGCAGCCAACGGGGGGGTCAGGGGTCAGGGCAGCCCCAGCATTTT.

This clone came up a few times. CDR3 amino acids: CASSARGGFNYGYTF. The CDR3 bases are TGTGCCAGCAGTGCGAGAGGAGGCTTTAACTATGGCTACACCTTC. The rearrangement uses TRBV2 and TRBJ1-2; D remains ambiguous. The V gene's germline CDR1 is SNHLY and CDR2 FYNNEI. The length of the CDR3 is 15 residues. The V and J ends lost 4 bases and 1 base respectively, with 13 bases between them.